These T cell receptor beta chains were read from a single sample in a study of T-cell reconstitution after alpha-beta-depleted transplantation in children. Using its own MiXCR run on the PCR reads, TCRdb lists one record per CDR3 protein. The sample includes some 48,000 distinct CDR3 sequences, more than 5% of them seen just once. The sequences come from PBMCs, mostly from graft donor cells, collected 60 days after TCRalphabeta/CD19-depleted stem cell transplant. The receptors come from a female patient aged 2 to 10 who had a stem cell transplant for aplastic anemia, so the T cells may come from the graft donor. The CDR3 runs from the conserved cysteine through the conserved F or W. Fields, in order: D gene, V gene, clone size, J gene, CDR3 DNA, CDR3 protein. The D gene is left open where the match is weak. The size entry is marked missing in some rows and otherwise reads once, few, many or a size class.

-	TRBV2	few	TRBJ2-7	TGTGCCAGCAAGATCACTAGATGGTACGAGCAGTACTTC	CASKITRWYEQYF
-	TRBV4-2	many	TRBJ2-3	TGTGCCAGCAGCCAAGAACGGTACTCCGATACGCAGTATTTT	CASSQERYSDTQYF
TRBD2	TRBV11-2	many	TRBJ2-5	TGTGCCAGCAGCTTTACTAGCGGAAAACAAGAGACCCAGTACTTC	CASSFTSGKQETQYF
-	TRBV5-1	-	TRBJ1-5	TGCGCCAGCAGCTTGGGCGGGTACCCGGATCAGCCCCAGCATTTT	CASSLGGYPDQPQHF
-	TRBV9	many	TRBJ2-1	TGTGCCAGCAGCGTGAGAAGGGACAATGAGCAGTTCTTC	CASSVRRDNEQFF
-	TRBV28	many	TRBJ2-6	TGTGCCACCACTATACAGGGGGCCAACGTCCTGACTTTC	CATTIQGANVLTF
-	TRBV12-3/TRBV12-4	many	TRBJ2-1	TGTGCCAGCAGTTCCACCGGCCCGTCCCCACTGTGGGAGCAGTTCTTC	CASSSTGPSPLWEQFF
TRBD1	TRBV24-1	many	TRBJ2-2	TGTGCCACCAGTGATTGGGGGACAGGGAACACCGGGGAGCTGTTTTTT	CATSDWGTGNTGELFF
-	TRBV6-5	few	TRBJ2-5	TGTGCCAGCAGGGGAAACCAAGAGACCCAGTACTTC	CASRGNQETQYF
-	TRBV6-1	-	TRBJ2-7	TGTGCCAGCAGTGAAGAACCTACCTACGAGCAGTACTTC	CASSEEPTYEQYF
TRBD2	TRBV7-9	-	TRBJ2-3	TGTGCCAGCAGCTTAGTGGCTAGCGGGGGGGCCTCGTTCGATACGCAGTATTTT	CASSLVASGGASFDTQYF
-	TRBV10-3	many	TRBJ2-2	TGTGCCGCCTGTAGCGTATCCGGGGAGCTGTTTTTT	CAACSVSGELFF
TRBD1	TRBV3-1	many	TRBJ2-7	TGTGCCAGCAGCTTATCCGGGACAGGGGTAAACTACGAGCAGTACTTC	CASSLSGTGVNYEQYF
-	TRBV4-1	many	TRBJ2-1	TGCGCCAGCAGCCAAGATTTTGTAGTTAGCTCCTACAATGAGCAGTTCTTC	CASSQDFVVSSYNEQFF
-	TRBV7-7	many	TRBJ2-5	TGTGCCAGCAGCTTGAGCTGGACTAACGATGAGACCCAGTACTTC	CASSLSWTNDETQYF
-	TRBV20-1	-	TRBJ2-1	TGCAGTGCTAGATACCTGAGAGACAATGAGCAGTTCTTC	CSARYLRDNEQFF
-	TRBV5-6	many	TRBJ2-1	TGTGCCAGCATCACGAACGGGCCAGGGAGCTACAATGAGCAGTTCTTC	CASITNGPGSYNEQFF
-	TRBV27	many	TRBJ2-1	TGTGCCAGCAGGACGACCACCGGGACCTACATTTATGGTGAGCAGTTCTTC	CASRTTTGTYIYGEQFF
-	TRBV18	many	TRBJ2-3	TGTGCCAGCTCACCACCAGATACGCAGTATTTT	CASSPPDTQYF
-	TRBV24-1	many	TRBJ2-3	TGTGCCACCAGTCGCAGGGATGATACGCAGTATTTT	CATSRRDDTQYF
TRBD1	TRBV20-1	many	TRBJ2-5	TGCAGTGATAAGGGGACAGGGGTCGAGACCCAGTACTTC	CSDKGTGVETQYF
-	TRBV25-1	many	TRBJ2-3	TGTGCCAGCAGTGAGAGGGGCCACACAGATACGCAGTATTTT	CASSERGHTDTQYF
-	TRBV4-3	many	TRBJ1-4	TGCGCCAGCAGCCAAGAGGCAGTACGCGTGGGAGCAACTAATGAAAAACTGTTTTTT	CASSQEAVRVGATNEKLFF
TRBD2	TRBV6-5	few	TRBJ2-1	TGTGCCAGCAGATTAGCGGGAGGGCCAAGGTACAATGAGCAGTTCTTC	CASRLAGGPRYNEQFF
-	TRBV6-1	many	TRBJ2-3	TGTGCCAGCCGGACTGAGGGTGGCACAGATACGCAGTATTTT	CASRTEGGTDTQYF
-	TRBV12-3/TRBV12-4	many	TRBJ1-1	TGTGCCAGCAGTTTATCAGGGAACACTGAAGCTTTCTTT	CASSLSGNTEAFF
TRBD2	TRBV2	few	TRBJ2-3	TGTGCCAGCAGTGAGGGAGGGGACGCGGGAGGGGCAGATACGCAGTATTTT	CASSEGGDAGGADTQYF
-	TRBV12-3/TRBV12-4	many	TRBJ2-1	TGTGCCAGCAGCCTCTACAATGAGCAGTTCTTC	CASSLYNEQFF
-	TRBV4-3	many	TRBJ1-1	TGCGCCAGCAGCCAAGATGCAGGGCCACAAACGGGGGCTTTCTTT	CASSQDAGPQTGAFF
-	TRBV10-3	many	TRBJ2-2	TGTGCCATCAGCAGGGGGAACACCGGGGAGCTGTTTTTT	CAISRGNTGELFF
TRBD1	TRBV18	many	TRBJ2-1	TGTGCCAGCTCACCTTCCGGACAGGTATCCTACAATGAGCAGTTCTTC	CASSPSGQVSYNEQFF
-	TRBV27	-	TRBJ2-3	TGTGCCAGCAGTTCTCGACTGAACACAGATACGCAGTATTTT	CASSSRLNTDTQYF
TRBD1	TRBV7-3	many	TRBJ2-7	TGTGCCAGCAGCTTGGGCAGGGGGCGGAGGCAGTACTTC	CASSLGRGRRQYF
-	TRBV10-3	many	TRBJ1-3	TGTGCCACACATCGGGGCTCTGGAAACACCATATATTTT	CATHRGSGNTIYF
-	TRBV3-1	few	TRBJ2-7	TGTGCCAGCAGCCACCCACTCGGGGCCAGTGGGTACGAGCAGTACTTC	CASSHPLGASGYEQYF
-	TRBV18	many	TRBJ2-4	TGTGCCAGCTCACCACCGAAAGGGAAAAACATTCAGTACTTC	CASSPPKGKNIQYF
-	TRBV12-3/TRBV12-4	many	TRBJ2-7	TGTGCCAGCAGTTCGCTATACGAGCAGTACTTC	CASSSLYEQYF
TRBD2	TRBV5-1	many	TRBJ2-5	TGCGCCAGCACCCTTACGGGAGGGCCGGGAGAGACCCAGTACTTC	CASTLTGGPGETQYF
-	TRBV7-9	many	TRBJ2-2	TGTGCCAGCAGCTTAAAGACGCCGAACACCGGGGAGCTGTTTTTT	CASSLKTPNTGELFF
-	TRBV28	many	TRBJ1-2	TGTGCCAGCAGTCTACAGGGTAGTGTTCACTATGGCTACACCTTC	CASSLQGSVHYGYTF
TRBD2	TRBV2	-	TRBJ2-3	TGTGCCAGCAGTGGGGCTAGCGGGGGGGCCGGTGATACGCAGTATTTT	CASSGASGGAGDTQYF
TRBD2	TRBV6-1	many	TRBJ2-4	TGTGCCAGCAGTGAAGTGGGGGGGGTTGACATTCAGTACTTC	CASSEVGGVDIQYF
-	TRBV27	few	TRBJ2-3	TGTGCCAGCAGTATGGGACTCTCGGTGTATACGCAGTATTTT	CASSMGLSVYTQYF
TRBD2	TRBV12-3/TRBV12-4	many	TRBJ2-3	TGTGCCAGCAGTTTAGGAGCGGGGGGAGATACGCAGTATTTT	CASSLGAGGDTQYF
TRBD2	TRBV4-2	few	TRBJ2-3	TGTGCCAGCAGCCAAGTCGGGCTAGCGGGGGCCGGGGGAGATACGCAGTATTTT	CASSQVGLAGAGGDTQYF
-	TRBV20-1	many	TRBJ2-7	TGCAGTGCTAGGGAGGGGGTATCCAACGAGCAGTACTTC	CSAREGVSNEQYF
-	TRBV6-1	-	TRBJ2-6	TGTGCCAGTCCCAAGGGCTCTGGGGCCAACGTCCTGACTTTC	CASPKGSGANVLTF
-	TRBV5-1	many	TRBJ1-1	TGCGCCAGCAGCCCATGGGGACGCCGGAACACTGAAGCTTTCTTT	CASSPWGRRNTEAFF
-	TRBV5-1	many	TRBJ2-7	TGCGCCAGCAGCTGGGGGTTGACGGGGCCCTACGAGCAGTACTTC	CASSWGLTGPYEQYF
-	TRBV20-1	many	TRBJ2-7	TGCAGTCCCATTCGGGCGGACGGACCCTACGAGCAGTACTTC	CSPIRADGPYEQYF
TRBD1	TRBV7-9	many	TRBJ1-1	TGTGCCAGCAGCGGGCAACAGGGGACTGAAGCTTTCTTT	CASSGQQGTEAFF
TRBD1	TRBV30	few	TRBJ1-1	TGTGCCTGGAGTCTGGGACAGAGGCGTGAAGCTTTCTTT	CAWSLGQRREAFF
-	TRBV5-4	-	TRBJ2-3	TGTGCCAGCAGCTTGTCATGGGGAGGACAGAACACAGATACGCAGTATTTT	CASSLSWGGQNTDTQYF
-	TRBV9	many	TRBJ2-1	TGTGCCAGCAGCGTTCAGGGCAATGAGCAGTTCTTC	CASSVQGNEQFF
-	TRBV28	few	TRBJ1-1	TGTGCCAGCAGTTTTACACATCTCGGGTCGGCTGAAGCTTTCTTT	CASSFTHLGSAEAFF
-	TRBV28	many	TRBJ1-5	TGTGCCAGCAGTCAGGGTAATCAGCCCCAGCATTTT	CASSQGNQPQHF
-	TRBV28	many	TRBJ2-1	TGTGCCGGCGGGACTGGGAGTAGGGAGCAGTTCTTC	CAGGTGSREQFF